The present T cell receptor beta chain was sequenced within a study of blood T cell repertoires in COVID-19. Original handling: Amplification of reference gene primers provided the estimated nucleated cell counts. Here immunoSEQ multiplex PCR was the method, and the copy in TCRdb shows in-frame clones only, minus some. V, J and clone size were drawn from that table, and D and trimming were deduced from the DNA. The table lists some 270,000 clones, 70% to 90% of them singletons. Cohort placement rested on clinical history that participants reported themselves. A PCR-confirmed or clinician-diagnosed COVID-19 case had contacted exposed participants within 2 weeks of entry. This clonotype was obtained from a woman in her forties or fifties who had been exposed to COVID-19. The sample consisted of PBMCs or T cells enriched from blood (not recorded which).

In nucleotides, the CDR3 is TGTGCCAGCAAGGCTCGGGGGGCCTCTGAAGCTTTCTTT. This translates into CASKARGASEAFF. The chain couples TRBV27 to TRBJ1-1, with D perhaps TRBD1 (6 bases). Germline assignment: CDR1 MNHEY and CDR2 SMNVEV (reference sequence). The V gene lost 7 bases and the J gene lost 6 bases, with 15 bases spanning the gap. The CDR3 sequence is 13 residues long.